The clone carrying this T cell receptor (beta chain) came up once. The CDR3 runs to 15 residues. V gave up 1 base and J gave up 8 bases; unmatched junction bases: 11. Germline assignment: CDR1 MGHRA and CDR2 YSYEKL. It was RNA transcripts that yielded the amplified TCR beta CDR3 regions. In the first-round RT-PCR of the TCR CDR3, the HTBI primer set was used. TCRdb passed the multiplex PCR reads through MiXCR, listing each CDR3 protein once. The repertoire holds 450,000 to 700,000 distinct CDR3 sequences, with just over 45% as singletons. These data originate in a study of T cells in Graves' hyperthyroidism and ophthalmopathy. On the basis of clinical symptoms, serum thyroxine and TRAb, thyroid ultrasound and orbital computed tomography, diagnoses were made.

The sequence came from an adult woman with Graves' disease, either hyperthyroidism or ophthalmopathy (not recorded which). The sample was peripheral blood or thyroid tissue (not recorded which). This rearrangement joins TRBV4-1 to TRBJ2-7; 7 bases are a match to TRBD2. CDR3 sequence: CASSQVGRRREQQYF. The CDR3 coding sequence is TGCGCCAGCAGCCAAGTGGGAAGGAGGCGGGAGCAGCAGTACTTC.